A single sample is the source of the 32 T cell receptor beta chains below, sequenced in a study of blood T cell repertoires in COVID-19 (dated by TCRdb to about 2020). Library preparation was by the immunoSEQ multiplex PCR assay. What TCRdb holds here is the immuneACCESS table cut down to in-frame rearrangements. Part of the clones is not present; checked against another copy, under half of the missing clones reflect an unresolved V gene, and the others are unexplained. For this sample there are 250,000 to 350,000 clones; 87% appear just once. The ten largest make up approximately 2.2% of the sample. Material for sequencing was peripheral blood. Receptor source: a man aged 18 to 30 with active or convalescent COVID-19.

The rearrangement joins TRBV9 to TRBJ2-7, with 8 bases aligning to TRBD2. V lost 4 bases to trimming and J lost 6 bases; unmatched junction nucleotides: 9. Germline values: CDR1 SGDLS, CDR2 YYNGEE. CDR3 length equals 14 residues. The CDR3 DNA reads as TGTGCCAGCAGCAAACTAGCGGCAGGATCCGAGCAGTACTTC. Protein sequence: CASSKLAAGSEQYF.

This rearrangement joins TRBV7-6 to TRBJ2-1, with D maybe TRBD2 (6 bases). CDR1 SGHVS and CDR2 FNYEAQ come from the germline V gene. Trimming removed 5 bases at V and 8 bases at J, with 16 bases between. The CDR3 spans 14 residues. The CDR3 DNA follows: TGTGCCAGCAGCCCCGAAGCGGGCACCCATGAGCAGTTCTTC. It is translated as CASSPEAGTHEQFF.

The chain couples TRBV18 to TRBJ2-3; 9 nucleotides agree with TRBD1. The ends lost 6 bases at V and 3 bases at J; junction bases unmatched: 10. The CDR3 sequence is 16 residues long. Germline V gene lookup returns CDR1 KGHSH and CDR2 LQKENI. CDR3 sequence reads: CASSPRQGGETDTQYF. Written as DNA, the CDR3 is TGTGCCAGCTCTCCGCGACAGGGGGGCGAAACAGATACGCAGTATTTT.

The rearrangement uses TRBV6-1 and TRBJ1-5; D perhaps matches TRBD1 (6 bases). Between the trimmed V and J ends, which lost 0 bases and 10 bases, there was a span of 19 bases. This CDR3 is built from 16 residues. CDR1 is MNHNS, CDR2 SASEGT, per germline. For the CDR3, the DNA is TGTGCCAGCAGTGAAGCCCAGGGGATGCCCAATCCCCCCCAGCATTTT. Protein product: CASSEAQGMPNPPQHF.

The chain joins TRBV27 to TRBJ1-2; 10 bases fit TRBD1. The CDR3 consists of 15 residues. The ends lost 0 bases at V and 6 bases at J; junction bases unmatched: 4. The germline gives CDR1 MNHEY, CDR2 SMNVEV (reference sequence). This CDR3 is CASSLSGQGLDGYTF. CDR3 nucleotide sequence: TGTGCCAGCAGTTTATCGGGACAGGGGCTGGATGGCTACACCTTC.

This chain connects TRBV6-2 or TRBV6-3 to TRBJ1-2; D gene ambiguous. This CDR3 spans 16 amino acids. With 5 bases removed from V and 4 bases from J, the gap between germline ends came to 20 bases. Germline-derived CDR1 and CDR2 are MNHEY and SVGEGT. The CDR3 nucleotides read TGTGCCAGCAGTCCCTTGGGAGGACGGACCCTCTATGGCTACACCTTC. Its translation: CASSPLGGRTLYGYTF.

This clone was seen a single time. This chain joins TRBV5-4 and TRBJ1-5, with D perhaps matching TRBD1 (6 bases). V dropped 3 bases and J dropped 0 bases, with 10 bases sitting between them. The CDR3 has 15 amino acids. Germline V lookup: CDR1 SGHNT, CDR2 YYREEE (reference sequence). The CDR3 region has the DNA TGTGCCAGCAGCTCCGCGGACAGTAGCAATCAGCCCCAGCATTTT. Its protein product is CASSSADSSNQPQHF.

The chain uses TRBV14 and TRBJ1-2, with TRBD1 as a possible D gene (6 bases). CDR3 size: 13 residues. CDR1 is SGHDN, CDR2 FVKESK, per germline. V lost 1 base, J lost 4 bases, and 7 bases lay in between. CDR3: CASSQVDSYGYTF. For the CDR3, the DNA is TGTGCCAGCAGCCAAGTGGACAGCTATGGCTACACCTTC.

CDR3 DNA: TGTGCCAGCAGCGTAGGGCCTTCAGCTAATGAAAAACTGTTTTTT. Translating gives CASSVGPSANEKLFF. J is TRBJ1-4 and V is TRBV9; D gene uncertain. The germline V gene encodes CDR1 SGDLS and CDR2 YYNGEE. The CDR3 covers 15 residues. The V end was cut by 0 bases, the J end by 3 bases, with 9 bases between.

The CDR3 bases are TGCGCCAGCAGCCAAGATGGCAGGGTAGGAACTGAAGCTTTCTTT. Amino acids: CASSQDGRVGTEAFF. The J gene is TRBJ1-1, the V gene TRBV4-1; D may be TRBD1 (5 bases). The CDR3 runs 15 residues. Germline V lookup: CDR1 MGHRA, CDR2 YSYEKL. V dropped 0 bases and J dropped 5 bases, with 13 bases sitting between them.

This chain joins TRBV6-2 or TRBV6-3 and TRBJ1-3, with D hard to call. CDR3 length: 16 amino acids. The V and J ends lost 5 bases and 0 bases respectively, with 14 bases between them. Germline CDR1 reads MNHEY; CDR2 reads SVGEGT. CDR3 amino acids: CASSVLERSSGNTIYF. The DNA for the CDR3 is TGTGCCAGCAGTGTTTTGGAGAGGAGCTCTGGAAACACCATATATTTT.

This chain uses TRBV9 with TRBJ1-3; tentative D call: TRBD1 (6 bases). V was clipped by 3 bases and J by 0 bases, with 10 bases between them. Per the germline V gene, CDR1 is SGDLS and CDR2 is YYNGEE. The CDR3 has 15 amino acids. CDR3 sequence: CASSAGDNSGNTIYF. CDR3 DNA sequence: TGTGCCAGCAGCGCCGGGGACAACTCTGGAAACACCATATATTTT.

This sequence joins TRBV27 and TRBJ1-6; unclear D gene. Germline values: CDR1 MNHEY, CDR2 SMNVEV (reference sequence). V was shortened by 6 bases and J by 9 bases, with 12 bases between the two germline ends. This CDR3 is built from 13 residues. CDR3 sequence: CASSERVSSPLHF. CDR3 nucleotide sequence: TGTGCCAGCAGCGAGCGCGTTAGTTCACCCCTCCACTTT.

The chain links TRBV10-3 to TRBJ2-7; 8 bases are shared with TRBD2. Germline loops: CDR1 ENHRY, CDR2 SYGVKD. This CDR3 contains 18 residues. V lost 3 bases, J lost 1 base, and 14 bases stayed unmatched. The CDR3 loop is CAISDRGTSLARSYEQYF. The CDR3 nucleotides read TGTGCCATCAGTGACCGCGGGACTAGTTTAGCCAGATCCTACGAGCAGTACTTC.

Concerning this clone itself: A read error may be the cause here, since a much bigger clone is one base away. Other nucleotide sequences in the sample specify the same CDR3. The rearrangement uses TRBV6-4 and TRBJ2-2; D is unclear. CDR1 and CDR2 (germline): MRHNA, SNTAGT. V was pared by 4 bases and J by 1 base, with 4 bases between. CDR3 size: 13 residues. The CDR3 protein is CASSAGNTGELFF. CDR3 bases: TGTGCCAGCAGTGCGGGGAACACCGGGGAGCTGTTTTTT.

This chain joins TRBV6-1 and TRBJ2-5, with D possibly being TRBD2 (5 bases). Germline V CDR1 and CDR2: MNHNS, SASEGT. This CDR3 is built from 17 residues. V was clipped by 1 base and J by 4 bases, with 19 bases between them. The CDR3 bases are TGTGCCAGCAGTGAAGTCGGGGAGCTCCTACCCCCAGAGACCCAGTACTTC. Translating gives CASSEVGELLPPETQYF.

The V gene is TRBV11-3, the J gene TRBJ1-1; 7 nucleotides align to TRBD1. The ends lost 4 bases at V and 6 bases at J; junction bases unmatched: 5. Germline values: CDR1 SGHNT, CDR2 YENEEA. This CDR3 has 13 amino acids. The CDR3 bases are TGTGCCAGCAGCTACAGGGGATCGGCTGAAGCTTTCTTT. It is translated as CASSYRGSAEAFF.

This clone was observed a few times. This sequence joins TRBV5-1 and TRBJ1-3, with 7 bases aligning to TRBD1. This CDR3 has 15 amino acids. Germline assignment: CDR1 SGHRS and CDR2 YFSETQ. V trimming: 4 bases; J trimming: 0 bases; junction bases outside the gene matches: 4. The CDR3 nucleotides read TGCGCCAGCAGCAAGGGACAGCCCTCTGGAAACACCATATATTTT. Its protein product is CASSKGQPSGNTIYF.

CDR3 in DNA: TGTGCCAGCAGTAACAGGGGGCAAGGAGGCTACACCTTC. Residues: CASSNRGQGGYTF. The J gene is TRBJ1-2, the V gene TRBV6-5, with 9 nucleotides matching TRBD1. The CDR3 extends over 13 amino acids. V shed 5 bases and J 8 bases; nucleotides not matched to a gene: 6. CDR1 and CDR2 (germline): MNHEY, SVGAGI.

The rearrangement links TRBV6-5 to TRBJ2-7; 8 bases match TRBD1. V lost 2 bases, J lost 6 bases, and 6 bases stayed unmatched. This CDR3 has 14 amino acids. Looked up from germline, CDR1 is MNHEY and CDR2 is SVGAGI. The chain's CDR3 is CASSYRAGGSEQYF. In DNA form, the CDR3 reads TGTGCCAGCAGTTACCGGGCAGGGGGCAGCGAGCAGTACTTC.

CDR3 sequence: CASSSRQGASDTEAFF. The CDR3 coding sequence is TGTGCCAGCTCATCCAGACAGGGGGCGTCCGACACTGAAGCTTTCTTT. This chain uses TRBV18 with TRBJ1-1, with TRBD1 identical over 10 bases. The CDR3 is made up of 16 amino acids. Germline V gene sequence: CDR1 KGHSH, CDR2 LQKENI. The junction had 9 bases not matched to a gene; V was cut back by 5 bases and J by 3 bases. Supplemented by reference TRBV18 and TRBJ1-1, the full variable domain reads NAGVMQNPRHLVRRRGQEARLRCSPMKGHSHVYWYRQLPEEGLKFMVYLQKENIIDESGMPKERFSAEFPKEGPSILRIQQVVRGDSAAYFCASSSRQGASDTEAFFGQGTRLTVV.

Note on this clone: An end of the junction does not agree with germline; a read error may underlie this. This chain joins TRBV3-1 (or the pseudogene TRBV3-2) and TRBJ2-3; no clear D gene. CDR3 length: 12 amino acids. Germline V gene data show CDR1 as LGHDT and CDR2 as YNNKEL (reference sequence). The CDR3 here is CASCQEWHTQYF. As DNA, the CDR3 is TGTGCCAGCTGCCAAGAGTGGCATACGCAGTATTTT.

The V and J genes are TRBV18 and TRBJ2-7; the match to TRBD1 covers 7 bases. The CDR3 contains 14 residues. V shed 4 bases and J 1 base; nucleotides not matched to a gene: 4. Per germline, CDR1 KGHSH and CDR2 LQKENI. The CDR3 DNA reads TGTGCCAGCTCACAGGGGGCCGCGTCCTACGAGCAGTACTTC. Its protein product is CASSQGAASYEQYF.

The J gene is TRBJ2-3, the V gene TRBV19; maybe TRBD2 (6 bases). This CDR3 spans 15 amino acids. Trimming removed 6 bases from V and 3 bases from J, with 16 bases in between. The germline gives CDR1 LNHDA, CDR2 SQIVND (reference sequence). CDR3 sequence: CASSYDLGRTDTQYF. The CDR3 nucleotides read TGTGCCAGTAGCTATGACCTGGGGAGGACAGATACGCAGTATTTT. Combining the CDR3 with reference TRBV19 and TRBJ2-3 gives the whole variable domain DGGITQSPKYLFRKEGQNVTLSCEQNLNHDAMYWYRQDPGQGLRLIYYSQIVNDFQKGDIAEGYSVSREKKESFPLTVTSAQKNPTAFYLCASSYDLGRTDTQYFGPGTRLTVL.

V gene TRBV6-5 combines with J gene TRBJ1-5; 8 nucleotides line up with TRBD1. The trim removed 7 bases at V and 3 bases at J, leaving 8 bases unmatched. Germline V gives CDR1 MNHEY, CDR2 SVGAGI. The CDR3 is 15 residues long. CDR3: CASILQGGTNQPQHF. The CDR3 DNA sequence: TGTGCCAGCATTCTACAGGGGGGGACCAATCAGCCCCAGCATTTT.

V is TRBV19 and J is TRBJ1-2; 7 positions agree with TRBD1. Germline V CDR1 and CDR2: LNHDA, SQIVND (reference sequence). V was pared by 9 bases and J by 6 bases, with 10 bases of the junction left unmatched. The CDR3 runs to 13 residues. CDR3 protein: CASKTRGLDGYTF. The CDR3 DNA sequence: TGTGCCAGCAAAACTAGGGGGCTCGATGGCTACACCTTC.

V gene TRBV20-1 combines with J gene TRBJ1-2; D call uncertain. Trimming left V 2 bases short and J 9 bases short, with 10 bases between. Per the germline V gene, CDR1 is DFQATT and CDR2 is SNEGSKA (reference sequence). The CDR3 spans 11 residues. DNA of the CDR3: TGCAGTGCTAGATTCTGGGAGCGCTACACCTTC. Translating gives CSARFWERYTF.

V and J are TRBV14 and TRBJ2-2; TRBD1 matches 8 bases. The V and J ends lost 1 base and 4 bases, in that order; junction bases with no gene match: 5. Per the germline V gene, CDR1 is SGHDN and CDR2 is FVKESK. CDR3 length: 16 amino acids. CDR3 sequence: CASSQGQGMVTGELFF. The CDR3 bases are TGTGCCAGCAGCCAAGGACAGGGGATGGTCACCGGGGAGCTGTTTTTT.

The chain links TRBV19 to TRBJ1-1; D unclear. Per germline, CDR1 LNHDA and CDR2 SQIVND (reference sequence). CDR3 size: 15 residues. V was cut by 1 base and J by 3 bases, with 12 bases left in between. The CDR3 loop reads CASSIGRRIDTEAFF. In DNA form, the CDR3 reads TGTGCCAGTAGTATAGGGCGGCGGATCGACACTGAAGCTTTCTTT.

The genes are TRBV4-1 and TRBJ2-7, with 7 bases identical to TRBD2. Germline V gene data show CDR1 as MGHRA and CDR2 as YSYEKL. The CDR3 covers 13 residues. Germline trimming cut 4 bases from V and 2 bases from J; bases unmatched to any gene: 2. The CDR3 here is CASSPGTTYEQYF. DNA of the CDR3: TGCGCCAGCAGCCCTGGGACTACCTACGAGCAGTACTTC.

The chain combines TRBV5-4 with TRBJ2-2; 9 bases match TRBD2. This CDR3 spans 14 amino acids. CDR1 SGHNT and CDR2 YYREEE come from the germline V gene (reference sequence). The ends lost 6 bases at V and 4 bases at J; junction bases unmatched: 4. CDR3 in DNA: TGTGCCAGCACTAGTAGCGGGGGCACCGGGGAGCTGTTTTTT. It specifies CASTSSGGTGELFF.

This chain joins TRBV7-9 and TRBJ2-7; D call uncertain. CDR3 length: 13 amino acids. V was shortened by 5 bases and J by 5 bases, with 13 bases between the two germline ends. The germline gives CDR1 SEHNR, CDR2 FQNEAQ (reference sequence). The CDR3 here is CASSGTGSHEQYF. The CDR3 bases are TGTGCCAGCAGCGGAACCGGGTCCCACGAGCAGTACTTC.